This T cell receptor (beta chain) stems from a study of cytomegalovirus exposure and HLA in healthy donors. Findings of the study overall: Upon later analysis, HLA-associated TCR beta chains proved more clonally expanded than other, equally common chains. An analysis that was carried out later associated 16,951 TCR beta sequences with HLA alleles at 0.05 false discovery rate.

60 Vbeta and 13 Jbeta primers were used in PCR. The protocol was immunoSEQ multiplex PCR, while the TCRdb copy is restricted to in-frame clones and leaves out a portion. This table holds roughly 43,000 clones, around three quarters found once. V lost 6 bases and J lost 1, with 10 bases in between. The CDR3 contains 14 residues. CDR1 MNHNS and CDR2 SASEGT come from the germline V gene. Details on this clone: Its antigen remains unidentified.

The sequencing sample was made of PBMCs. The V call is TRBV6-1, the J call TRBJ1-3; D remains unclear. The sequence was collected from a man between 25 and 39 years old in good health and CMV-seronegative. CDR3 residues: CASRPGLSGNTIYF. As DNA, the CDR3 is TGTGCCAGCAGGCCCGGTCTTTCTGGAAACACCATATATTTT.